The subject of this entry is one TCR beta chain. Its antigen is still unknown. The sample belongs to a study of cytomegalovirus exposure and HLA in healthy donors. TCRdb's copy holds only in-frame clones and misses some; the assay was immunoSEQ multiplex PCR. The table shows around 120,000 clones, with 80% to 90% occurring only once. Whole-study findings and limits: In vitro assays verified that a few CMV-associated chains recognized CMV antigens specifically.

This CDR3 is built from 14 residues. Germline values: CDR1 SNHLY, CDR2 FYNNEI. After removal of 2 bases from V and 10 bases from J, the junction contained 2 bases not matched to a gene. This chain joins TRBV2 and TRBJ2-1; 13 bases are a match to TRBD2. This sequence was found in a woman under 30 in good health and CMV-seronegative. Sequenced sample: PBMCs. The DNA of the CDR3 is TGTGCCAGCAGTGAAAGGACTAGCGGGGGAGAGCAGTTCTTC. This sequence encodes CASSERTSGGEQFF.